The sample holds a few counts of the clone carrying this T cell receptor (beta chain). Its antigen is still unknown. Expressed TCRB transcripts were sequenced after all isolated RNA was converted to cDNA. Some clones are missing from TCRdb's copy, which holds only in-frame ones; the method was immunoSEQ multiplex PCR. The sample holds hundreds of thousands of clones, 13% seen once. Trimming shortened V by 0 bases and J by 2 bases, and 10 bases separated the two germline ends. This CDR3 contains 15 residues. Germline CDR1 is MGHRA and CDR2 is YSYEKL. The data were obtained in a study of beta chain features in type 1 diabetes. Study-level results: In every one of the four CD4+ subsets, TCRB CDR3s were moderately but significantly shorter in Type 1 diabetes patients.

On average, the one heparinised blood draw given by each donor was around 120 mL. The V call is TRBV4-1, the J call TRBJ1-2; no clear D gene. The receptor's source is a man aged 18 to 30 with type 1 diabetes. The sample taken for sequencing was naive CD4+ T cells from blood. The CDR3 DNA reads TGCGCCAGCAGCCAAGAATCGGCAGAAAACTATGGCTACACCTTC. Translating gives CASSQESAENYGYTF.